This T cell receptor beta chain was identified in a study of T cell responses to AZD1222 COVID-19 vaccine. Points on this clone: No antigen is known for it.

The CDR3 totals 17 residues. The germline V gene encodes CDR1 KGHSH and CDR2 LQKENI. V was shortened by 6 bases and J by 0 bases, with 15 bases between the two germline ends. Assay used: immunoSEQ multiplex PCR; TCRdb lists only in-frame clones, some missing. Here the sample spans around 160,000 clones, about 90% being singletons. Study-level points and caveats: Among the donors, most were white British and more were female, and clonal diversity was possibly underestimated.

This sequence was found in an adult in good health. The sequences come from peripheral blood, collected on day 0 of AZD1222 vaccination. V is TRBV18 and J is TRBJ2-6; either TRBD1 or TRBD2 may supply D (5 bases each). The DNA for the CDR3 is TGTGCCAGCTCGGGGACCAGCGATAACTCTGGGGCCAACGTCCTGACTTTC. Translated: CASSGTSDNSGANVLTF.